The T cell receptor (beta chain) under discussion was sequenced for a study of early T cells in non-severe SARS-CoV-2 infection. About the study: Sequencing was performed on bulk RNA from unsorted whole blood, leaving chains unpaired.

Unique molecular identifiers were affixed to single, distinct cDNA molecules. TCRdb itself ran the 5' RACE reads through MiXCR, one entry per CDR3 protein. The sample holds fewer than 70,000 distinct CDR3 sequences, 4.6% seen once. The sample holds many counts of this clonotype. As yet, its antigen is unknown. General observations from the study: Sequences matched to VDJdb favored anti-spike CD8 responses, while private and CD4 specificities were missed.

Trimming shortened V by 3 bases and J by 3 bases, and 10 bases separated the two germline ends. Germline V CDR1 and CDR2: SGHDT, YYEEEE. This CDR3 is 14 amino acids long. The rearrangement uses TRBV5-6 and TRBJ1-5; possibly TRBD1 for D (5 bases). This sample comprised whole blood, obtained at baseline. This TCR was sampled from an adult who was a healthcare worker with PCR-confirmed SARS-CoV-2 infection or an uninfected control (not recorded which). The donor label of this sample is uncertain. This CDR3 reads CASSWGRINQPQHF. In nucleotides, the CDR3 is TGTGCCAGCAGCTGGGGACGGATCAATCAGCCCCAGCATTTT.